This T cell receptor (beta chain) was profiled in a study of vaccination and CD4 T cells after COVID-19 (dated by TCRdb to the early 2020s). Some background on the complete study: Convalescent patients had a positive SARS-CoV-2 result on nasal swab PCR, and of these patients, 8 or 9 had mild disease and one had severe disease. The convalescent cohort comprised six males and four females, including two Hispanic individuals, seven Caucasians, two Asians and one multiracial person. Participants received two doses of either the Pfizer-BioNTech BNT162b2 vaccine (n=8) or the Moderna mRNA-1273 vaccine (n=2). Post-COVID blood samples from convalescent patients were collected a median of around 100 days after diagnosis, with a range of roughly 35 to 180 days. The time from the second vaccine dose to post-vaccine blood sampling had a median of roughly 77 days and ranged from about 12 to 241 days. The cultures were stimulated with overlapping spike peptide pools from SARS-CoV-2 and from the common cold coronaviruses HCoV-NL63, HCoV-OC43 and HCoV-229E. In control cultures, a CEFX viral epitope pool was used as positive control, an HIV-1 Nef peptide pool was used as negative control, or no peptide was added. In 10 COVID-19 convalescent patients and a few infection-naive healthy vaccine recipients, the spike-specific CD4+ TCR repertoire before mRNA vaccination was compared with the repertoire after mRNA vaccination.

On the study overall, not on this receptor specifically: Among the post-vaccine SARS-CoV-2-reactive clones in convalescent patients, a median around 85% showed up only after vaccination, which suggests vaccine-specific priming. Of the vaccine-specific clones in convalescent patients, 304 of 307, or nearly all, reacted only to SARS-CoV-2 spike and did not cross-react with common cold coronaviruses. An increase in the median number of SARS-CoV-2-reactive clonotypes from 20 to 25 after infection to 35 to 40 after vaccination was observed, but the change was not found to be significant. Only a relatively small number of convalescent patients were included in the study, and early timepoints following natural infection were not analyzed.

Library method: PCR. DNA from cultured CD4+ T cells was subjected to TCR sequencing with the Oncomine TCR Beta short-read assay at the Johns Hopkins FTIC core. The QIAamp micro DNA kit was used to extract genomic DNA from the cultured CD4+ T cells. The Oncomine TCR Beta libraries from cultured CD4+ T cells were pooled using unique dual indexes and then sequenced on an Illumina iSeq 100. As for the authors' bioinformatics: Non-productive sequences were removed, and CDR3s that did not start with C, did not end with F or W, or were shorter than 7 amino acids were discarded. Antigen-specific clonotypes were identified with the MANAFEST web application by comparing peptide-stimulated wells with reference and other culture wells. To be called positive, a clone needed an FDR below 0.05, an odds ratio above 5, and a productive frequency above 0.1% in at least two of three replicate wells. A clonotype counted as cross-reactive if it showed significant expansion both in the SARS-CoV-2 spike wells and in at least one common cold coronavirus spike condition. CDR3 homology was assessed with Levenshtein distances (stringdist) and unrooted phylogenetic trees (ape) in R version 3.6.1. TCRdb itself trimmed the public reads at Q25 with fastp, ran MiXCR and retained productive beta chains. Rows with a matching CDR3 protein are joined into one entry that keeps the most common DNA and genes. For this entry, the V and J calls and clone size follow TCRdb and not the study's own pipeline. This sample lists more than 9,500 distinct CDR3 sequences; more than 60% were detected once. The ten most abundant clones make up around 9% of the sample.

At the junction V is shortened by 4 bases and J by 9 bases, with 19 bases in between. Including the terminal cysteine and phenylalanine, the CDR3 comprises 15 residues. The entry retains the CDR3 DNA only, 45 bases that are in frame from base 1. For CDR1 and CDR2, the germline V gene lists KGHSH and LQKENI. With respect to this clonotype: Its antigen has not been determined. No base-level quality is on record; no much larger clone is a single base apart.

The treatment or condition label here, explained by the study, means: roughly nine-day PBMC culture with coronavirus spike peptide pools or control peptides (ViraFEST assay). The ViraFEST assay, used in the study, expanded antigen-specific T cells with peptide pools and then identified the expanded clonotypes through TCR sequencing. The convalescent patients' positive SARS-CoV-2 PCR tests fell between March and December 2020, which was before the Alpha, Beta and Delta variants emerged in the United States. PBMCs were cultured at roughly 1.8 million per well in IMDM supplemented with roughly 5.2% human AB serum and 9 to 10 IU/ml IL-2, with around 10 ug/ml peptide pools added. Half of the culture medium was replaced with fresh IL-2-containing medium on days 3 and 7. Once the cells had been in culture for 10 days, the EasySep CD4+ T cell isolation kit was used to isolate CD4+ T cells by negative selection. Ficoll-Paque Plus gradient centrifugation was used to isolate PBMCs from whole blood, and the isolated PBMCs were then either used fresh or cryopreserved at -140C. Culture conditions were generally each tested in triplicate wells.

The TCR originated in a human donor who had recovered from COVID-19. The sample was CD4+ T cells from blood, cultured in vitro. This sequence uses TRBV18 and TRBJ1-5, and the D gene may be TRBD1, 5 bases matching. The sequence in DNA is TGTGCCAGCTCACAAATCGGGACTCAGAGCGGGCCCCAGCATTTT. Its product reads: CASSQIGTQSGPQHF. Beyond the CDR3, the reference TRBV18 and TRBJ1-5 genes provide the residues; the full variable domain reads: NAGVMQNPRHLVRRRGQEARLRCSPMKGHSHVYWYRQLPEEGLKFMVYLQKENIIDESGMPKERFSAEFPKEGPSILRIQQVVRGDSAAYFCASSQIGTQSGPQHFGDGTRLSIL.